This T cell receptor (beta chain) was found in a study of shared clonotypes between healthy human individuals. Measured with immunoSEQ multiplex PCR; TCRdb has only the in-frame clones, and not every one. The sample has about 600,000 clones; 97% are singletons. V was cut by 5 bases and J by 4 bases, with 14 bases left in between. Germline V gives CDR1 MDHEN, CDR2 SYDVKM. This CDR3 region has 15 residues. The sequenced material came from naive CD4+ T cells sorted from blood. Subset: CD45RA+ positively selected. The source is a woman in her 30s in good health. This rearrangement joins TRBV28 to TRBJ1-4; D unresolved. The CDR3 reads CASSTNLGVNEKLFF. The CDR3 DNA reads as TGTGCCAGCAGTACTAATCTAGGCGTTAATGAAAAACTGTTTTTT.